The rows below give T cell receptor beta chains drawn from one sample of a study of identical twins. Each CDR3 protein is one row after TCRdb ran MiXCR on the 5' RACE reads. The table records about 240,000 distinct CDR3 sequences, roughly 10% of them present only once. Sequences were obtained from memory T cells sorted from blood. The source of these receptors is a man aged 50 or older in good health. The conserved cysteine and the conserved F or W are not part of the CDR3 here. The order of the fields is J gene, clone size, V gene, CDR3 protein. The size entry is marked missing in some rows and otherwise reads once, few, many or a size class.

>TRBJ2-5|NA|TRBV5-1
ASSLGTSGSQY
>TRBJ2-5|many|TRBV5-6
ASSFGSQETQY
>TRBJ2-2|many|TRBV5-1
ASSPGDTGELF
>TRBJ2-7|many|TRBV5-1
ASSLATVGQALDYEQY
>TRBJ2-1|NA|TRBV24-1
ATSELRDNEQF
>TRBJ2-1|NA|TRBV20-1
SARPSESGIDNEQF
>TRBJ1-1|NA|TRBV2
ASREQGENTEAF
>TRBJ2-7|many|TRBV4-2
ASSQDESRSYEQY
>TRBJ1-1|NA|TRBV12-3/TRBV12-4
ASRRLGGANTEAF
>TRBJ2-5|few|TRBV11-2
ASSRTGTQY
>TRBJ1-2|many|TRBV5-1
ASSSTGYGYGYT
>TRBJ1-2|many|TRBV7-8
ASSLGSGANYGYT
>TRBJ1-6|NA|TRBV7-2
ASSPREQGGWSPLH
>TRBJ1-2|NA|TRBV20-1
SASETNYGYT
>TRBJ2-6|NA|TRBV10-3
AISEPSGGGPGANVLT
>TRBJ1-4|few|TRBV27
ASSPYRFSNEKLF
>TRBJ2-3|NA|TRBV20-1
SAREAGSADTQY
>TRBJ2-2|many|TRBV7-8
ASSLLSAGTGELF
>TRBJ1-1|NA|TRBV11-2
ASSLETGFWTEAF
>TRBJ2-3|few|TRBV12-3/TRBV12-4
ASARGTTDTQY
>TRBJ2-4|few|TRBV20-1
SARGLAGAKNIQY
>TRBJ1-2|many|TRBV28
ASSAPNRGLANYGYT
>TRBJ2-7|many|TRBV5-1
ASSFGTSGVYEQY
>TRBJ1-1|many|TRBV4-3
ASSQDRGMGTGGTEAF
>TRBJ2-7|many|TRBV4-1
ASSQVSAGASYEQY
>TRBJ2-1|NA|TRBV4-3
ASSQDLRRGEQF
>TRBJ2-1|many|TRBV11-3
ASSKDRLSYNEQF
>TRBJ2-3|many|TRBV7-9
ASSYGGLAGEDTQY
>TRBJ1-1|NA|TRBV25-1
ASSAGRPNTEAF
>TRBJ2-7|many|TRBV24-1
ATSDAREVGYEQY
>TRBJ2-1|NA|TRBV6-1
ASKREGGPRNEQF
>TRBJ2-5|many|TRBV29-1
SVFQETQY
>TRBJ2-2|NA|TRBV3-1
ASSGRLAGSGELF
>TRBJ2-1|NA|TRBV27
ASSLFLAGGGEQF
>TRBJ2-3|many|TRBV6-5
ASSYTLGGADTQY
>TRBJ2-2|many|TRBV6-2/TRBV6-3
ASRGTGTGELF
>TRBJ1-2|few|TRBV20-1
SARVQGWGYT
>TRBJ2-5|few|TRBV2
ASSENGGTSGTEETQY
>TRBJ2-7|NA|TRBV2
ASSEASGLAYEQY
>TRBJ2-1|NA|TRBV7-2
ASSKKRNSEQF
>TRBJ2-6|many|TRBV12-3/TRBV12-4
ASSNSGANVLT
>TRBJ1-1|NA|TRBV29-1
SVDPGGTEAF
>TRBJ2-5|many|TRBV11-2
ASSPTSGWGRFQETQY
>TRBJ2-4|NA|TRBV7-8
ASSPPPWREGRGKNIQY
>TRBJ2-7|many|TRBV14
ASSLQAGGSYEQY
>TRBJ2-3|NA|TRBV7-2
ASSLVAGGRSDTQY
>TRBJ2-1|many|TRBV5-5
ASSFTGFSNEQF
>TRBJ2-1|NA|TRBV30
AWSVGSPGEF